This T cell receptor (beta chain) was captured by sequencing in a study of T-cell memory formation after mild COVID-19 (dated by TCRdb to the early 2020s). About the full investigation: TCR sequence clusters from the two donors were found to be largely donor specific. T-cell clones expanding and contracting after mild COVID-19 in a couple of donors were tracked by longitudinal TCRalpha and TCRbeta repertoire sequencing. Two young, previously healthy adult volunteers, one female and one male, were included in the cohort. The research as a whole found: The study covered only a couple of mild cases, and larger cohorts including severe cases with pre-infection samples were considered necessary. Clones that contracted from day 15 to 85 showed balanced CD4/CD8 phenotypes, whereas a second wave of clones that expanded from day 15 to 37 leaned towards CD4+. Some responding clones were detected in pre-infection memory, which suggested that pre-existing cross-reactive memory T cells had joined the SARS-CoV-2 response. Contracting CD4+ clones were located mainly in the CM and EM memory subsets, whereas CD8+ clones were found to be enriched in EMRA. Whether the second-wave clones peaking on day 37 were SARS-CoV-2 specific was not confirmed.

The sequencer was an Illumina NovaSeq 6000. TCRalpha and TCRbeta cDNA libraries were built by 5'RACE with constant-segment primers, adding sample barcodes and unique molecular identifiers. Trizol reagent was used to extract RNA from every sample. Amplification of the libraries took two PCR steps, and the second step added a second sample barcode plus Illumina TruSeq adapters. Sequencing of the libraries was done on an Illumina NovaSeq, producing 2 x 150 bp paired-end reads. The authors processed their data as follows. Demultiplexing of reads and collapsing into UMI-guided consensus sequences were performed with migec v1.2.7. Using mixcr v2.1.11, the UMI consensuses were aligned to TRA and TRB V and J templates and assembled into clonotypes. A clonotype was counted as expanded or contracted only when both edgeR and NoisET called the clonotype significant, with the noise models trained on biological replicates. edgeR calls used a false discovery rate-adjusted p below 0.01 and a log2 fold-change threshold of 1. PCA with hierarchical clustering of max-normalized trajectories of the 1000 most abundant clonotypes was used as exploratory dynamics analysis. Each responding clone was given a CD4 or CD8 phenotype based on the CD4+ and CD8+ repertoires, which had been sequenced separately. The raw public reads went through TCRdb reprocessing: fastp at Q25, MiXCR clone calling, in-frame beta chains kept. Rows with a matching CDR3 protein are joined into one entry that keeps the most common DNA and genes. TCRdb, rather than the study authors, made the V and J calls. The sample data list 35,000 to 45,000 distinct CDR3 sequences, and roughly 7.2% of these were observed just once. The ten largest clones represent approximately 1.5% of the sample.

As for this clonotype: There is no known antigen for this receptor. Base qualities are missing; no much larger clone stands one base away.

Ficoll-Paque density gradient centrifugation was the method used to isolate PBMCs. The sequenced sample was PBMCs or a T cell subset sorted from them (not recorded which). This receptor was identified in a man younger than 30 who had mild COVID-19 (a few samples of this study predate the infection). The sample titles of this study are shuffled in the database, so cell type and time point are left out; the donor was told from shared clones.

The CDR3 has the sequence CASSLEGLSSYEQYF. The nucleotides are TGTGCCAGCAGCTTAGAAGGGCTTAGCTCCTACGAGCAGTACTTC. The chain was built from TRBV7-9 and TRBJ2-7, with no reliable assignment of the D segment. The CDR3 contains 15 residues, cysteine and phenylalanine counted. The read is trimmed to its CDR3 DNA, 45 bases read in frame from base 1. Looking up the germline V gene (reference sequence) yields CDR1 SEHNR and CDR2 FQNEAQ. V loses 1 base of germline sequence and J loses 0 bases, and the interval between the two ends is 10 bases.